This T cell receptor (beta chain) stems from a study of technical replicates of blood from a handful of donors. CDR1 and CDR2 from the germline V gene are MDHEN and SYDVKM. The CDR3 consists of 13 residues. Between the trimmed V and J ends, which lost 2 bases and 1 base, there was a span of 5 bases. TCRdb's table, derived via immunoSEQ multiplex PCR, lists solely in-frame clones and lacks some. The table lists tens of thousands of clones, over 95% of them singletons, with around 0.22% in the top ten. Sequenced material: T cells isolated from PBMCs. This TCR came from a human donor in good health. The rearrangement links TRBV28 to TRBJ1-1, with D hard to call. CDR3: CASSLNRNTEAFF. In DNA, the CDR3 is TGTGCCAGCAGTTTAAACAGGAACACTGAAGCTTTCTTT.